This T cell receptor (beta chain) was captured in a study of intratumoral heterogeneity in liver cancer. Regarding the study in general: Across the full approximately 15-patient cohort, most patients were male and a median age of approximately 63 years was recorded. To investigate intratumor heterogeneity, the study integrated RNA-seq, DNA sequencing, TCR-seq and SNP array data drawn from multiple regions of hepatocellular carcinoma specimens. The overall cohort comprised 70 to 75 multiregional samples from some 14 HCC patients, with 50 to 55 tumoral and approximately 20 adjacent nontumoral regions.

The germline V gene (reference sequence) supplies CDR1 SGHKS and CDR2 YYEKEE. Reading from cysteine to phenylalanine, the CDR3 counts 14 amino acids. The DNA shown is the 42-base CDR3, in frame from base 1. V is reduced by 5 bases and J by 0 bases, leaving a spacing of 11 bases between them. Here is what the overall study found, with its caveats: According to the report, TCR sequencing confirmed the RNA-seq-based estimates of regional differences in tumor-infiltrating lymphocyte burden. No significant difference in overall T cell clonality was found between tumor regions within either sequenced patient. Tumor region a in each sequenced patient had significantly more unique T-cell clonal expansions than region b. Limitations acknowledged by the authors included a relatively low number of patients and under-sampled representation of tumor-infiltrating lymphocytes.

Using the immunoSEQ assay, the TCR beta chain CDR3 regions were sequenced from genomic DNA. Rearranged VDJ segments were amplified with primers that anneal to V and J segments. In the source study's methods: Clonality and richness metrics were computed with the ImmunoSeq Analyzer software. Clones with differential abundance between regions were identified with Fisher's exact test combined with a beta-binomial method for additional stringency. The table was pulled from immuneACCESS by TCRdb, which kept in-frame rearrangements only. Such tables lose some clones; where checked, under half of the loss comes from unresolved V genes, and the rest has no known cause. D and trimming come from the DNA, and the V and J calls and clone size come from that table. The sample table holds 6,000 to 7,000 clones, of which about three fifths were seen once. The ten largest clones add up to around 13% of the sample.

Samples labelled H were derived from distinct, geographically separated regions of the hepatocellular carcinoma nodule. All patients had early-stage hepatocellular carcinoma and received no therapy before surgical resection. The sampled areas showed no macroscopic signs of necrosis or hemorrhage. Multiple regions from a couple of patients underwent TCR sequencing (ImmunoSeq). Frozen resection tissue samples were collected at a distance of at least 1 cm from each other. The DNeasy blood and tissue kit was used to extract genomic DNA from bulk tissue. Details on this clone: Its antigen specificity is not known. Qualities for individual bases were not recorded, and no much larger clone is one base off.

Recombination linked TRBV5-5 to TRBJ1-2, with the D gene uncertain. This specimen was tumor tissue, taken before any cancer treatment. The receptor comes from a man aged 65 to 85 with hepatocellular carcinoma. DNA sequence: TGTGCCAGCAGTCCCAATTTAGCTAACTATGGCTACACCTTC. It codes for CASSPNLANYGYTF. Here the CDR3 is joined to the reference TRBV5-5 and TRBJ1-2 genes, and the full variable domain is: DAGVTQSPTHLIKTRGQQVTLRCSPISGHKSVSWYQQVLGQGPQFIFQYYEKEERGRGNFPDRFSARQFPNYSSELNVNALLLGDSALYLCASSPNLANYGYTFGSGTRLTVV.